These 21 T cell receptor beta chains were sequenced from one sample in a study of cytomegalovirus exposure and HLA in healthy donors (dated by TCRdb to 2015 to 2018). Libraries were constructed by the immunoSEQ multiplex PCR assay. A mixture of 60 forward primers for TCR Vbeta segments and 13 reverse primers for TCR Jbeta segments was used in the multiplex PCR. TCRdb carries this immuneACCESS record with in-frame sequences only. Its versions omit some clonotypes, under half of them owing to an unresolved V gene in the studies checked, with the rest unexplained. The sample profile shows 150,000 or so clones; 65% to 80% of them were found once. About 13% of the sample rests with the top ten. The sample was PBMCs. The receptor source for this set is a man aged 40-49 years in good health and CMV-seropositive.

The chain links TRBV6-1 to TRBJ2-7; no firm D call. CDR1 is MNHNS, CDR2 SASEGT, per germline. Trimming stripped 1 base from V and 4 bases from J, with 14 bases between. This CDR3 region has 15 residues. CDR3 protein: CASSEDIIISYEQYF. CDR3 in DNA: TGTGCCAGCAGTGAAGACATCATAATCTCGTACGAGCAGTACTTC.

V usage is TRBV9 and J usage is TRBJ2-3, with 7 bases lining up with TRBD2. This CDR3 has 16 residues. Germline V gene sequence: CDR1 SGDLS, CDR2 YYNGEE. V dropped 0 bases and J dropped 2; count of bases not matched to a gene: 6. CDR3 sequence (DNA): TGTGCCAGCAGCGTAGTAGGAGCGGGATCCACAGATACGCAGTATTTT. As protein: CASSVVGAGSTDTQYF.

The chain employs TRBV19 and TRBJ1-2, with D possibly matching TRBD1 (6 bases). V gave up 5 bases and J gave up 2 bases, with 12 bases separating them. This CDR3 region has 14 residues. Germline assignment: CDR1 LNHDA and CDR2 SQIVND (reference sequence). The CDR3 DNA reads TGTGCCAGTAGTCCGGACAGCTCGAACTATGGCTACACCTTC. Its translation: CASSPDSSNYGYTF.

Written as DNA, the CDR3 is TGTGCCAGCAGTCGGGACTTTAATGAAAAACTGTTTTTT. This codes for CASSRDFNEKLFF. The rearrangement links TRBV2 to TRBJ1-4, with D perhaps matching TRBD1 (5 bases). V lost 5 bases and J 4 bases, leaving 8 bases between the germline ends. The CDR3 consists of 13 residues. Germline loops: CDR1 SNHLY, CDR2 FYNNEI.

This chain uses TRBV9 with TRBJ1-3; D not resolved. The CDR3 runs 15 residues. CDR1 is SGDLS and CDR2 is YYNGEE in the germline V gene. Between the trimmed V and J ends, which lost 0 bases and 4 bases, there was a span of 11 bases. CDR3 nucleotide sequence: TGTGCCAGCAGCGTAGCGGGTCAGTCCGGAAACACCATATATTTT. It specifies CASSVAGQSGNTIYF. The variable domain in full, completed from reference TRBV9 and TRBJ1-3, reads DSGVTQTPKHLITATGQRVTLRCSPRSGDLSVYWYQQSLDQGLQFLIQYYNGEERAKGNILERFSAQQFPDLHSELNLSSLELGDSALYFCASSVAGQSGNTIYFGEGSWLTVV.

This chain uses TRBV11-2 with TRBJ2-1; D ambiguous. Germline V gene sequence: CDR1 SGHAT, CDR2 FQNNGV. CDR3 length: 15 amino acids. The V end was cut by 6 bases, the J end by 3 bases, with 15 bases between. The DNA of the CDR3 is TGTGCCAGCAGTTCCGGTGCCCACCTCTACAATGAGCAGTTCTTC. Translated: CASSSGAHLYNEQFF. The entire variable domain, with the rest obtained from reference TRBV11-2 and TRBJ2-1, is as follows: EAGVAQSPRYKIIEKRQSVAFWCNPISGHATLYWYQQILGQGPKLLIQFQNNGVVDDSQLPKDRFSAERLKGVDSTLKIQPAKLEDSAVYLCASSSGAHLYNEQFFGPGTRLTVL.

The CDR3 sequence is CASSQQRTSGYEQYF. In DNA, the CDR3 is TGCGCCAGCAGCCAACAAAGGACTAGCGGCTACGAGCAGTACTTC. The chain employs TRBV4-3 and TRBJ2-7; 10 nucleotides agree with TRBD2. Per the germline V gene, CDR1 is LGHNA and CDR2 is YSLEER. Trimming cost V 2 bases and J 3 bases; bases outside gene matches: 4. The CDR3 has 15 residues.

The chain uses TRBV19 and TRBJ2-6; the D gene is possibly TRBD2 (5 bases). Trimming took off 9 bases at V and 2 bases at J, with 14 bases between the two ends. Per the germline V gene, CDR1 is LNHDA and CDR2 is SQIVND (reference sequence). There are 15 residues in the CDR3. The CDR3 reads CASSGSVAGANVLTF. DNA of the CDR3: TGTGCCAGCTCGGGATCGGTCGCTGGGGCCAACGTCCTGACTTTC.

This chain uses TRBV30 with TRBJ2-7, with D possibly TRBD2 on 6 matching bases. CDR3 size: 13 residues. The V gene lost 2 bases and the J gene lost 3 bases, with 11 bases spanning the gap. Germline CDR1 and CDR2: GTSNPN and SVGIG (reference sequence). The CDR3 protein is CAWSPTSIYEQYF. The CDR3 DNA sequence: TGTGCCTGGAGTCCTACTAGCATCTACGAGCAGTACTTC. Full variable domain (rest looked up from reference TRBV30 and TRBJ2-7): SQTIHQWPATLVQPVGSPLSLECTVEGTSNPNLYWYRQAAGRGLQLLFYSVGIGQISSEVPQNLSASRPQDRQFILSSKKLLLSDSGFYLCAWSPTSIYEQYFGPGTRLTVT.

Concerning this clone: Germline and junction disagree at one end, which may indicate a read error. As DNA, the CDR3 is TGCGCCGGCAGCTTGGGGGCCGGGACTAGCGGCTTCACAGATACGCAGTATTTT. This sequence encodes CAGSLGAGTSGFTDTQYF. This rearrangement joins TRBV5-1 to TRBJ2-3, with 11 bases identical to TRBD2. Germline CDR1 SGHRS, CDR2 YFSETQ. This CDR3 spans 18 amino acids.

The chain joins TRBV5-6 to TRBJ1-4; 8 nucleotides align to TRBD1. CDR1 is SGHDT, CDR2 YYEEEE, per germline. Trimming removed 4 bases from V and 6 bases from J; junction bases left unmatched: 8. CDR3 length equals 15 residues. This CDR3 reads CASSQEDREYEKLFF. In DNA form, the CDR3 reads TGTGCCAGCAGCCAGGAGGACAGGGAATATGAAAAACTGTTTTTT.

This sequence joins TRBV19 and TRBJ2-5, with 7 bases lining up with TRBD1. Germline-derived CDR1 and CDR2 are LNHDA and SQIVND (reference sequence). The CDR3 is 12 residues long. Trimming took 5 bases from V and 5 from J; bases not matched to a gene: 2. CDR3 DNA: TGTGCCAGTAGTGACAGGGTGGAGACCCAGTACTTC. It is translated as CASSDRVETQYF.

This clone showed up just a few times. The V call is TRBV5-6, the J call TRBJ2-5; tentative D call: TRBD1 (6 bases). CDR1 is SGHDT and CDR2 is YYEEEE in the germline V gene. Trimming cost V 4 bases and J 4 bases, with 14 bases left between them. This CDR3 is 14 amino acids long. CDR3 loop: CASSNTGLRETQYF. The CDR3 nucleotides are TGTGCCAGCAGCAATACAGGGCTTCGAGAGACCCAGTACTTC.

The chain is built from TRBV6-5 and TRBJ2-7; TRBD2 matches 11 bases. CDR1 and CDR2 from the germline V gene are MNHEY and SVGAGI. The ends lost 0 bases at V and 6 bases at J; junction bases unmatched: 4. The CDR3 loop spans 15 amino acids. CDR3 protein: CASSYSLAGVGEQYF. DNA of the CDR3: TGTGCCAGCAGTTACTCACTAGCGGGAGTCGGCGAGCAGTACTTC.

The chain uses TRBV28 and TRBJ1-4, with 9 bases aligning to TRBD1. The CDR3 extends over 12 amino acids. The V and J ends lost 9 bases and 8 bases, in that order; junction bases with no gene match: 4. Per the germline V gene, CDR1 is MDHEN and CDR2 is SYDVKM. CDR3 sequence (DNA): TGTGCCAGTAGACAGGGGGGCGAAAAACTGTTTTTT. This encodes CASRQGGEKLFF.

The chain recombines TRBV2 with TRBJ2-4; a weak D match, TRBD1 (6 bases). Trimming left V 7 bases short and J 5 bases short, with 9 bases between. CDR1 is SNHLY, CDR2 FYNNEI, per germline. This CDR3 is built from 12 residues. CDR3 nucleotides: TGTGCCAGCAAGGGGGACCAAAACATTCAGTACTTC. Residues: CASKGDQNIQYF.

This chain links TRBV27 with TRBJ2-3, with 8 bases matching TRBD2. This CDR3 has 18 residues. The germline V gene encodes CDR1 MNHEY and CDR2 SMNVEV (reference sequence). The ends lost 4 bases at V and 0 bases at J; junction bases unmatched: 12. The CDR3 sequence is CASSSEIQASGSTDTQYF. The CDR3 bases are TGTGCCAGCAGTTCCGAAATACAAGCTAGCGGGAGCACAGATACGCAGTATTTT.

This chain uses TRBV14 with TRBJ2-1; D remains ambiguous. Trimming removed 4 bases at V and 13 bases at J, with 5 bases between. There are 9 residues in the CDR3. CDR1 and CDR2 from the germline V gene are SGHDN and FVKESK. For the CDR3, the DNA is TGTGCCAGCAGCCCCGTTCAGTTCTTC. Encoded protein: CASSPVQFF.

The chain is built from TRBV6-1 and TRBJ2-2; 7 bases map to TRBD1. Germline assignment: CDR1 MNHNS and CDR2 SASEGT. The CDR3 extends over 15 amino acids. V was clipped by 3 bases and J by 5 bases; unmatched bases: 6. The CDR3 nucleotides read TGTGCCAGCAGTGACCGGACAGGATCGACCGGGGAGCTGTTTTTT. It codes for CASSDRTGSTGELFF.

The chain uses TRBV5-1 and TRBJ2-1, with D hard to call. Trimming took 4 bases from V and 0 from J, leaving 11 bases between them. CDR1 is SGHRS, CDR2 YFSETQ, per germline. This CDR3 region has 15 residues. This CDR3 is CASSRLVSSYNEQFF. The CDR3, as DNA: TGCGCCAGCAGCCGTCTTGTCAGCTCCTACAATGAGCAGTTCTTC.

This chain connects TRBV25-1 to TRBJ2-2; D not certain. The CDR3 extends over 13 amino acids. V lost 6 bases and J lost 4, with 9 bases in between. Germline lookup yields CDR1 MGHDK and CDR2 SYGVNS. CDR3 loop: CASSGRGTGELFF. The CDR3 nucleotides are TGTGCCAGCAGCGGAAGAGGCACCGGGGAGCTGTTTTTT.